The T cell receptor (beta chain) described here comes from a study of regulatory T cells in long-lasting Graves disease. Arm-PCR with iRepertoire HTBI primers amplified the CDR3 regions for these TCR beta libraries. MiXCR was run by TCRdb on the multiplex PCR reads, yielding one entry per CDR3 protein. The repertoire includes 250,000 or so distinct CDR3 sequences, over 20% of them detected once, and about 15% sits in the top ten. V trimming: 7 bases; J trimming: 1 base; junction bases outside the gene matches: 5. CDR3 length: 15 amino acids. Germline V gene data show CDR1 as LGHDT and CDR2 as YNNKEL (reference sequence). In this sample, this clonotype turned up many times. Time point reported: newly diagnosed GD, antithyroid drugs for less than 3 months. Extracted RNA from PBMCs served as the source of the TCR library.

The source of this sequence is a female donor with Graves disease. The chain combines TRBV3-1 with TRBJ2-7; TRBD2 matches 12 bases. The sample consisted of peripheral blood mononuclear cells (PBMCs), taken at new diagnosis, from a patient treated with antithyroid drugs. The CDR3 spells CASTSTSGGSYEQYF. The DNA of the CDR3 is TGTGCCAGCACCTCGACTAGCGGGGGATCCTACGAGCAGTACTTC.